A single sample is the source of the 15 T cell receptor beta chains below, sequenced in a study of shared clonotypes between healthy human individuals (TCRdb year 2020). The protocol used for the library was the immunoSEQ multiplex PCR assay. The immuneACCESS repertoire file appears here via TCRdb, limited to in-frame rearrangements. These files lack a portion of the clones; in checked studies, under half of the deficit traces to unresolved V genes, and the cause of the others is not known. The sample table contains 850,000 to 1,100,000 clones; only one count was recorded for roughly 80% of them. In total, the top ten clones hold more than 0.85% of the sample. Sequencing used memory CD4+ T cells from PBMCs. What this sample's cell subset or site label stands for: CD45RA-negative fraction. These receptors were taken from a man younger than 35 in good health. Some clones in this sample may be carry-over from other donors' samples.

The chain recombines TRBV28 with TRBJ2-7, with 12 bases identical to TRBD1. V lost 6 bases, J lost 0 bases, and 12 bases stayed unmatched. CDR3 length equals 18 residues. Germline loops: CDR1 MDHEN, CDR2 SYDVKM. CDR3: CASSPGTGGLPSSYEQYF. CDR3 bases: TGTGCCAGCAGCCCCGGGACAGGGGGCCTTCCTAGCTCCTACGAGCAGTACTTC.

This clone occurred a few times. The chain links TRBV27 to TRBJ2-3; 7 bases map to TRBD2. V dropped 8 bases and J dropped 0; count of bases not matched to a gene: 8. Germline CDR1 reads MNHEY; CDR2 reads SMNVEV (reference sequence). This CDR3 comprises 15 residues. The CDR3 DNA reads TGTGCCAGCGCTAAACCTAGCGGTAGCACAGATACGCAGTATTTT. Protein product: CASAKPSGSTDTQYF.

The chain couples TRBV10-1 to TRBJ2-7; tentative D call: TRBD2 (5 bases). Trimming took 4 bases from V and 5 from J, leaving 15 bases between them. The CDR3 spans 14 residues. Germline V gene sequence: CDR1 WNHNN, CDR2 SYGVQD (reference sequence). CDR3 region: CASSVGGWGDEQYF. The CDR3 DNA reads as TGCGCCAGCAGTGTAGGTGGGTGGGGAGACGAGCAGTACTTC.

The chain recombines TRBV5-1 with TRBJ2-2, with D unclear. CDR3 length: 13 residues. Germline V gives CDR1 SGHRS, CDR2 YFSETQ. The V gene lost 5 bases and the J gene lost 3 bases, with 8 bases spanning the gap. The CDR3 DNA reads TGCGCCAGCAGGGGGTCTGACACCGGGGAGCTGTTTTTT. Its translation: CASRGSDTGELFF.

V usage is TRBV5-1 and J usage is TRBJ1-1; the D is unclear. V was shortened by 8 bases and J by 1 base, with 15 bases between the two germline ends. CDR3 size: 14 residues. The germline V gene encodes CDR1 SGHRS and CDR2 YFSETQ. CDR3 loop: CASGSSPSNTEAFF. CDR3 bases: TGCGCCAGTGGGTCCTCACCCTCGAACACTGAAGCTTTCTTT.

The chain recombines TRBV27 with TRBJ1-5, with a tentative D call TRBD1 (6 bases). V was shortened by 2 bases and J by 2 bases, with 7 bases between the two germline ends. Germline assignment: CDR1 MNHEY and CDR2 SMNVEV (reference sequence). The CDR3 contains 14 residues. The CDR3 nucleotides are TGTGCCAGCAGTTTACAGGGGCGCAATCAGCCCCAGCATTTT. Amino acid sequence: CASSLQGRNQPQHF.

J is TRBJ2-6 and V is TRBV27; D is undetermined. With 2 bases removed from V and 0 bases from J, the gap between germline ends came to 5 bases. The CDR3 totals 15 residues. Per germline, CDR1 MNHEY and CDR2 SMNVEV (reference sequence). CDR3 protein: CASSLQYSGANVLTF. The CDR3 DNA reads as TGTGCCAGCAGTTTACAGTACTCTGGGGCCAACGTCCTGACTTTC.

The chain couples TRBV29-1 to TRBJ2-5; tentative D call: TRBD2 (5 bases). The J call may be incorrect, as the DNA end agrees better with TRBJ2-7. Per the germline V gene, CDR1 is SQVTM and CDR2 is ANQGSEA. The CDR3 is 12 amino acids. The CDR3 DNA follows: TGCAGCGTTGAGACGGGGACCTACGAGCAGTACTTC. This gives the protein CSVETGTYEQYF.

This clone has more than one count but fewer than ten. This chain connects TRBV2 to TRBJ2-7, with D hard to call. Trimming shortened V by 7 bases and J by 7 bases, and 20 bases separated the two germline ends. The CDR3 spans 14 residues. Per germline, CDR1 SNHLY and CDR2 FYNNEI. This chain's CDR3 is CASINGPRVGEQYF. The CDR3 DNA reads TGTGCCAGCATCAACGGGCCAAGGGTGGGAGAGCAGTACTTC.

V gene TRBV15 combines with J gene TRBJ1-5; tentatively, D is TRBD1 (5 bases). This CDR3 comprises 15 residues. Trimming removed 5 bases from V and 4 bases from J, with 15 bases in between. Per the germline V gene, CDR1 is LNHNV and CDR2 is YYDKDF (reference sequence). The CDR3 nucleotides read TGTGCCACCAGCCTAAGAGGGGACGGGAATCAGCCCCAGCATTTT. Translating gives CATSLRGDGNQPQHF.

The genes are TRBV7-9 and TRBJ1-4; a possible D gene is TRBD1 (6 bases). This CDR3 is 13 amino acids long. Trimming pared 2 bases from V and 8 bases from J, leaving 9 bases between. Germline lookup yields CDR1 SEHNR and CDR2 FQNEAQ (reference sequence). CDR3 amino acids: CASSLFQGEKLFF. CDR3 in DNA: TGTGCCAGCAGCTTATTTCAGGGGGAAAAACTGTTTTTT.

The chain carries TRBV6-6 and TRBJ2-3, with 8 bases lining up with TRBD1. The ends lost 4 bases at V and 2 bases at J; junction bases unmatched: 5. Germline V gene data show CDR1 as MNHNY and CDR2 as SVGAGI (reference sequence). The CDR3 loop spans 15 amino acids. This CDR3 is CASSSQGAVTDTQYF. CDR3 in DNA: TGTGCCAGCAGTTCCCAGGGGGCAGTCACAGATACGCAGTATTTT.

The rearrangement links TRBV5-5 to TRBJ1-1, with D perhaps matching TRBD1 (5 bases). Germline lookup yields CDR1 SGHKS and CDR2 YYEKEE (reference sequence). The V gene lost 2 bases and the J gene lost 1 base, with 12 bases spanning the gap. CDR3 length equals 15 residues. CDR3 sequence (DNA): TGTGCCAGCAGCTTATGGAGGGGCGGGAACACTGAAGCTTTCTTT. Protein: CASSLWRGGNTEAFF.

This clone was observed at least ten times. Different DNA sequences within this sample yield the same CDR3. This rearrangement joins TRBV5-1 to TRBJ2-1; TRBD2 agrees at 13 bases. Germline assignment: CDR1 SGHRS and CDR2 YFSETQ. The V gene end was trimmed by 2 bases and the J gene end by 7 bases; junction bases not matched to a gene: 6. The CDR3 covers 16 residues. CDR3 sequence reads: CASSLTLAGGPNEQFF. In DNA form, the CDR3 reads TGCGCCAGCAGCTTAACACTAGCGGGAGGGCCTAATGAGCAGTTCTTC.

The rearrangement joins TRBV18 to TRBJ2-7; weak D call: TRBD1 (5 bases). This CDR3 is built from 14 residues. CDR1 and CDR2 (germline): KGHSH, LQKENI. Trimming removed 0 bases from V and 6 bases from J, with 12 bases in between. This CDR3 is CASSPPAGLVEQYF. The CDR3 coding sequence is TGTGCCAGCTCACCACCCGCAGGGCTGGTCGAGCAGTACTTC.